This entry is about one T cell receptor beta chain. The antigen is not known. The germline V gene encodes CDR1 SGHRS and CDR2 YFSETQ. Trimming cost V 4 bases and J 4 bases, with 18 bases left between them. This CDR3 contains 15 residues. This record belongs to a study of cytomegalovirus exposure and HLA in healthy donors. The PCR employed 60 Vbeta primers together with 13 Jbeta primers. Source study methods: An analysis that came later counted 80 million or so unique TCR beta chains, around 10 million shared. The table came from immunoSEQ multiplex PCR; TCRdb's copy has only in-frame clones and leaves some out. The V and J calls and the clone size are those of that table, but D and trimming were determined from the DNA. The data show some 130,000 clones, roughly 80% seen once. Study-level results: Within a later analysis, the majority of CMV-associated TCR beta chains appeared HLA-restricted.

The TCR comes from a man aged 25-45 years in good health and CMV-seronegative. This rearrangement joins TRBV5-1 to TRBJ2-7, with a possible D match to TRBD1 (6 bases). The sequenced sample consisted of PBMCs. The CDR3, as DNA: TGCGCCAGCAGCCCCGAACAGGGCCTCGGGTACGAGCAGTACTTC. It encodes CASSPEQGLGYEQYF. Supplemented by reference TRBV5-1 and TRBJ2-7, the full variable domain reads KAGVTQTPRYLIKTRGQQVTLSCSPISGHRSVSWYQQTPGQGLQFLFEYFSETQRNKGNFPGRFSGRQFSNSRSEMNVSTLELGDSALYLCASSPEQGLGYEQYFGPGTRLTVT.